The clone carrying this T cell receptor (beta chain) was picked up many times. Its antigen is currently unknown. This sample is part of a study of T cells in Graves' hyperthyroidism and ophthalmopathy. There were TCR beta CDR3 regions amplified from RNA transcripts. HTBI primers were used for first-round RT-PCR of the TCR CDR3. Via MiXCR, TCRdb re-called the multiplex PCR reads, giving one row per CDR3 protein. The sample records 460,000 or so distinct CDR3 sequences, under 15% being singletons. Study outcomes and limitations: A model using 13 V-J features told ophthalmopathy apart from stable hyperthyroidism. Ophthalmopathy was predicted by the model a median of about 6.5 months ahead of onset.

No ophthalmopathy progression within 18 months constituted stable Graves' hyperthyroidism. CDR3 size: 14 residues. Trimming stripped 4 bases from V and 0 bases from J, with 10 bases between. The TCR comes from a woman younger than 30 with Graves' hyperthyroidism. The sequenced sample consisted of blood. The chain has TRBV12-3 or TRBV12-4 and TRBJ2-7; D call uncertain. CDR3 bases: TGTGCCAGCAGTTCACTTGAACACTCCTACGAGCAGTACTTC. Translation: CASSSLEHSYEQYF.